This T cell receptor beta chain was found in a study of shared clonotypes between healthy human individuals. The overall study: The people who gave samples were a couple of women and a few men aged 18 to 49.

Repertoires were generated with immunoSEQ multiplex PCR, while TCRdb's copy carries only in-frame clones and drops some. The sample has about 2.4 million clones, over 85% seen once. The CDR3 runs 13 residues. The V segment lost 7 bases and the J segment 3 bases; nucleotides outside the gene matches: 4. Germline-derived CDR1 and CDR2 are SNHLY and FYNNEI. Sequencing was done on a sample of naive CD4+ T cells from PBMCs. This sample's subset: CD45RA+ positively selected. This sequence originates from a man aged 18 to 30 in good health. Some clones in this sample may be carry-over from other donors' samples. This sequence joins TRBV2 and TRBJ1-1; 8 bases align to TRBD1. CDR3 nucleotides: TGTGCCAGCACTCCGGACAGGGACACTGAAGCTTTCTTT. This codes for CASTPDRDTEAFF.